These 15 T cell receptor beta chains were all obtained from the same sample, sequenced in a study of T cells in narcolepsy. Libraries were prepared by immunoSEQ multiplex PCR; TCRdb keeps only in-frame clonotypes and omits some of them. The repertoire holds some 13,000 clones, with less than 90% as singletons. The sample consisted of CD45RA- memory CD4+ T cells from PBMCs. All receptors come from a human donor with narcolepsy.

The chain joins TRBV6-4 to TRBJ1-2; tentative D call: TRBD1 (5 bases). Trimming took 0 bases from V and 0 from J, leaving 8 bases between them. This CDR3 contains 15 residues. Germline V lookup: CDR1 MRHNA, CDR2 SNTAGT. CDR3 in DNA: TGTGCCAGCAGTGACTCACCAGGGACTAACTATGGCTACACCTTC. Translated, it gives CASSDSPGTNYGYTF.

The chain joins TRBV6-5 to TRBJ1-3; D gene ambiguous. Germline V lookup: CDR1 MNHEY, CDR2 SVGAGI. V gave up 5 bases and J gave up 2 bases, with 10 bases separating them. This CDR3 has 14 residues. The CDR3 here is CASSLKGAGNTIYF. The CDR3 DNA reads TGTGCCAGCAGTCTAAAAGGAGCTGGAAACACCATATATTTT.

The chain recombines TRBV12-5 with TRBJ1-1; a possible D gene is TRBD1 (5 bases). The CDR3 extends over 15 amino acids. V was cut by 6 bases and J by 0 bases, with 14 bases left in between. Germline CDR1 reads LGHNT; CDR2 reads FRNRAP. The CDR3 sequence is CASGTDRLMNTEAFF. CDR3 sequence (DNA): TGTGCTAGTGGGACTGACAGATTGATGAACACTGAAGCTTTCTTT.

CDR3 bases: TGTGCCAGCAGCTTGGGAGCGGGAGGGTTAGAGACCCAGTACTTC. This translates into CASSLGAGGLETQYF. This sequence joins TRBV11-3 and TRBJ2-5; 10 nucleotides line up with TRBD2. The V segment lost 3 bases and the J segment 4 bases; nucleotides outside the gene matches: 5. The CDR3 runs 15 residues. Germline V gives CDR1 SGHNT, CDR2 YENEEA.

V usage is TRBV28 and J usage is TRBJ1-2; D possibly corresponds to TRBD1 (5 bases). V was pared by 1 base and J by 2 bases, with 5 bases between. The germline V gene encodes CDR1 MDHEN and CDR2 SYDVKM. This CDR3 spans 13 amino acids. The CDR3 loop is CASSLSGNYGYTF. The CDR3 DNA follows: TGTGCCAGCAGTTTATCAGGGAACTATGGCTACACCTTC.

The chain combines TRBV7-9 with TRBJ1-1, with 12 positions matching TRBD1. The length of the CDR3 is 16 residues. CDR1 and CDR2 from the germline V gene are SEHNR and FQNEAQ (reference sequence). V was clipped by 4 bases and J by 0 bases; unmatched bases: 3. CDR3 nucleotides: TGTGCCAGCAGCTCGGGACAGGGGGCTATGAACACTGAAGCTTTCTTT. Its translation: CASSSGQGAMNTEAFF. Full variable domain (outside the CDR3, taken from reference TRBV7-9 and TRBJ1-1): DTGVSQNPRHKITKRGQNVTFRCDPISEHNRLYWYRQTLGQGPEFLTYFQNEAQLEKSRLLSDRFSAERPKGSFSTLEIQRTEQGDSAMYLCASSSGQGAMNTEAFFGQGTRLTVV.

The chain combines TRBV7-6 with TRBJ2-5, with 9 bases identical to TRBD2. The J call is doubtful: the DNA matches TRBJ2-7 better. Germline V gene data show CDR1 as SGHVS and CDR2 as FNYEAQ. The length of the CDR3 is 16 residues. CDR3 sequence (DNA): TGTGCCAGCAGCTTAGCGCGGGGGGGGGTGTCCTACGAGCAGTACTTC. It yields the protein CASSLARGGVSYEQYF.

This clone was detected once. The chain combines TRBV11-2 with TRBJ2-2; TRBD1 agrees at 10 bases. The V segment lost 7 bases and the J segment 5 bases; nucleotides outside the gene matches: 7. The CDR3 is 15 residues long. The germline CDR1 and CDR2 sequences are SGHAT and FQNNGV. DNA for the CDR3: TGTGCCAGCACCCGACAGGGGGCAAATACCGGGGAGCTGTTTTTT. Its translation is CASTRQGANTGELFF.

The chain uses TRBV4-1 and TRBJ1-1; perhaps TRBD1 as D (6 bases). V lost 1 base and J 0 bases, leaving 15 bases between the germline ends. Germline CDR1 and CDR2: MGHRA and YSYEKL. The CDR3 loop spans 17 amino acids. The DNA for the CDR3 is TGCGCCAGCAGCCAAGGGAGGGGGGGACTAATGAACACTGAAGCTTTCTTT. Its protein is CASSQGRGGLMNTEAFF.

The chain employs TRBV19 and TRBJ1-1, with a possible D match to TRBD1 (5 bases). In germline, CDR1 is LNHDA, CDR2 SQIVND (reference sequence). V was trimmed by 1 base and J by 7 bases, leaving 13 bases between them. The CDR3 runs 14 residues. The CDR3 bases are TGTGCCAGTAGTATAGGCAGGGTTCATGGTGAAGCTTTCTTT. Protein: CASSIGRVHGEAFF.

This clone was seen once. The chain carries TRBV19 and TRBJ1-1, with D perhaps TRBD1 (5 bases). Germline lookup yields CDR1 LNHDA and CDR2 SQIVND (reference sequence). Deletions cut 2 bases from V and 1 base from J, with 11 bases between. This CDR3 is built from 15 residues. CDR3 region: CASSIIGQGNTEAFF. CDR3 nucleotides: TGTGCCAGTAGTATAATTGGACAAGGGAACACTGAAGCTTTCTTT.

This chain connects TRBV29-1 to TRBJ1-2; a weak D match, TRBD1 (6 bases). CDR1 is SQVTM, CDR2 ANQGSEA, per germline. This CDR3 is 11 amino acids long. The V and J ends lost 4 bases and 8 bases respectively, with 11 bases between them. The CDR3 DNA sequence: TGCAGCGTTGTGGGGGGGCGGGGCTACACCTTC. This sequence encodes CSVVGGRGYTF.

This chain joins TRBV19 and TRBJ2-2; D may be TRBD1 (5 bases). Trimming cost V 5 bases and J 0 bases, with 10 bases left between them. The CDR3 loop spans 15 amino acids. CDR1 is LNHDA, CDR2 SQIVND, per germline (reference sequence). CDR3: CASSDRHTNTGELFF. DNA of the CDR3: TGTGCCAGTAGTGACAGACACACGAACACCGGGGAGCTGTTTTTT.

This clone was detected a few times. The gene calls are TRBV14 and TRBJ1-3; D not resolved. Germline V gene sequence: CDR1 SGHDN, CDR2 FVKESK. Trimming took 3 bases from V and 4 from J, leaving 4 bases between them. CDR3 length equals 12 residues. For the CDR3, the DNA is TGTGCCAGCAGCCACGCGGGAAACACCATATATTTT. This translates into CASSHAGNTIYF.

The CDR3 is CASSGTSGSRSEQFF. CDR3 nucleotides: TGTGCCAGCAGTGGGACTAGCGGGAGTCGTAGTGAGCAGTTCTTC. The chain links TRBV6-6 to TRBJ2-1; 14 positions agree with TRBD2. There are 15 residues in the CDR3. Unmatched junction bases numbered 6, after V lost 5 bases and J lost 9 bases. Per the germline V gene, CDR1 is MNHNY and CDR2 is SVGAGI (reference sequence).